The source of this TCR beta chain is a study of long-term antiretroviral therapy in people with HIV. About the study: There is a gap of about a decade between the earliest samples and the later 2015 immediate-ART recommendation. Notes on the study in general: Across all time points, the repertoire was dominated by clones that expanded before ART.

A v3.0 immunoSEQ assay was performed at survey level. Measured with immunoSEQ multiplex PCR; TCRdb has only the in-frame clones, and not every one. The table shows 25,000 to 35,000 clones, with roughly 84% occurring only once. As for this clone: As yet, its antigen is unknown.

This CDR3 is 15 amino acids long. CDR1 and CDR2 (germline): SGHTS, YDEGEE. The ends were cut back, 1 base at V and 5 bases at J, with 15 bases in the middle. This chain uses TRBV5-8 with TRBJ1-1; no clear D gene. The TCR was taken from a man younger than 30 with HIV. The sequencing here drew on unsorted PBMCs, taken 0.4 years after starting antiretroviral therapy. The CDR3 DNA is TGTGCCAGCAGCTTGTCGCCGGGAATCCGGACTGAAGCTTTCTTT. Protein: CASSLSPGIRTEAFF.